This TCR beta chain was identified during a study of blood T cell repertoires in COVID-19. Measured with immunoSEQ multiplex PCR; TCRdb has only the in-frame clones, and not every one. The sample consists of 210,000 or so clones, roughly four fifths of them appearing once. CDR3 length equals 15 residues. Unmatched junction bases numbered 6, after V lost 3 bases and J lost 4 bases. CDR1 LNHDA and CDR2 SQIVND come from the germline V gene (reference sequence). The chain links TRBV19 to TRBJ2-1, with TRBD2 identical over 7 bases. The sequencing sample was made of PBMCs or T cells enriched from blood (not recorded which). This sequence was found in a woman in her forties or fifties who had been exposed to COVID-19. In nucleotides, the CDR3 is TGTGCCAGTAGTATGATACGGGGGGAATACAATGAGCAGTTCTTC. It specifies CASSMIRGEYNEQFF.